Each of the 30 T cell receptor beta chains below was sequenced from the same sample in a study of T cells in Graves' hyperthyroidism and ophthalmopathy. Amplified TCR beta CDR3 regions came from RNA transcripts. HTBI primers were used for first-round RT-PCR of the TCR CDR3. One entry per CDR3 protein, called by TCRdb with MiXCR from the multiplex PCR reads. Of fewer than 550,000 distinct CDR3 sequences listed, about 15% were seen once; the top ten hold roughly 7.7%. The sequenced material came from blood. These receptors were taken from a woman aged 18-35 years with Graves' hyperthyroidism.

This clonotype occurred many times. This chain joins TRBV11-1 and TRBJ1-6; D remains unclear. Trimming stripped 5 bases from V and 7 bases from J, with 6 bases between. The CDR3 consists of 12 residues. From germline, CDR1 is SGHAT and CDR2 FQDESV (reference sequence). The CDR3 DNA reads as TGTGCCAGCAGCCATTACAATTCACCCCTCCACTTT. It codes for CASSHYNSPLHF.

CDR3 in DNA: TGTGCCAGCAGCTTCACAGGGTCTGGAAACACCATATATTTT. Its translation: CASSFTGSGNTIYF. The chain links TRBV11-2 to TRBJ1-3, with D possibly TRBD1 on 6 matching bases. The germline V gene encodes CDR1 SGHAT and CDR2 FQNNGV. The CDR3 has 14 amino acids. The V end was cut by 3 bases, the J end by 1 base, with 7 bases between.

The chain couples TRBV6-1 to TRBJ1-6; 7 bases map to TRBD1. The length of the CDR3 is 15 residues. V lost 3 bases and J lost 8; bases outside the gene matches: 7. CDR1 and CDR2 from the germline V gene are MNHNS and SASEGT. The DNA of the CDR3 is TGTGCCAGCAGTGATAATGGCAGGGGGGATTCACCCCTCCACTTT. Its protein is CASSDNGRGDSPLHF.

Ten or more counts support this clonotype. The chain uses TRBV11-1 and TRBJ2-3, with TRBD1 matching 7 bases. The CDR3 is made up of 15 amino acids. Germline CDR1 SGHAT, CDR2 FQDESV (reference sequence). The V segment lost 5 bases and the J segment 0 bases; nucleotides outside the gene matches: 5. The CDR3 DNA reads as TGTGCCAGCAGCCTTGGGACAGCTAGCACAGATACGCAGTATTTT. As protein: CASSLGTASTDTQYF.

The genes are TRBV6-1 and TRBJ2-1, with D perhaps matching TRBD2 (6 bases). The CDR3 covers 16 residues. Germline CDR1 MNHNS, CDR2 SASEGT. Trimming cost V 2 bases and J 3 bases, with 14 bases left between them. CDR3 DNA: TGTGCCAGCAGTGAAAACCCCGGGACTGACTACAATGAGCAGTTCTTC. Amino acids: CASSENPGTDYNEQFF.

The rearrangement joins TRBV5-1 to TRBJ2-7, with D possibly matching TRBD1 (5 bases). The CDR3 sequence is 15 residues long. The V end was cut by 2 bases, the J end by 6 bases, with 18 bases between. Germline assignment: CDR1 SGHRS and CDR2 YFSETQ. CDR3: CASSFLERGAIEQYF. CDR3 DNA: TGCGCCAGCAGCTTCCTGGAAAGGGGCGCCATCGAGCAGTACTTC.

Concerning this clonotype: This may be a read error: a much more frequent sequence differs by one nucleotide. The chain employs TRBV28 and TRBJ1-3; D uncertain. CDR3 length: 16 amino acids. Germline V CDR1 and CDR2: MDHEN, SYDVKM. CDR3 nucleotides: TGTGCCAGCAGTCTATACCGGGGAGCCTCTGGAAACACCGTATATTTT. As protein: CASSLYRGASGNTVYF.

Many counts were recorded for this clonotype. J is TRBJ2-1 and V is TRBV3-1; TRBD2 matches 15 bases. J lost 8 bases, V lost 4 bases, and 9 bases had no gene match. CDR3 length: 17 residues. Germline V gene data show CDR1 as LGHDT and CDR2 as YNNKEL (reference sequence). CDR3 region: CASSPREGLAGGDEQFF. The CDR3 region has the DNA TGTGCCAGCAGCCCACGGGAGGGACTAGCGGGGGGAGATGAGCAGTTCTTC.

This clonotype showed up just a few times. The chain uses TRBV5-4 and TRBJ2-5; 12 bases are a match to TRBD2. Germline trimming cut 5 bases from V and 1 base from J; bases unmatched to any gene: 3. Germline V gene data show CDR1 as SGHNT and CDR2 as YYREEE (reference sequence). The CDR3 covers 15 residues. CDR3 nucleotide sequence: TGTGCCAGCAGGACTAGCGGGAGTCCCCAAGAGACCCAGTACTTC. Its translation is CASRTSGSPQETQYF.

The V call is TRBV4-1, the J call TRBJ2-1; TRBD1 agrees at 7 bases. Trimming removed 1 base from V and 10 bases from J; junction bases left unmatched: 10. CDR1 and CDR2 from the germline V gene are MGHRA and YSYEKL. There are 15 residues in the CDR3. The CDR3 loop is CASSQGRLGRGEQFF. Here the CDR3 DNA reads TGCGCCAGCAGCCAAGGACGACTCGGCAGGGGGGAGCAGTTCTTC.

As for this clonotype: This may be a read error, as it is one base from a much larger clone. V usage is TRBV28 and J usage is TRBJ2-7; 10 nucleotides match TRBD1. Germline assignment: CDR1 MDHEN and CDR2 SYDVKM. V shed 8 bases and J 9 bases; nucleotides not matched to a gene: 13. The CDR3 consists of 14 residues. The CDR3 protein is CASRTLQTGGGQYF. As DNA, the CDR3 is TGTGCCAGCCGCACGCTTCAGACAGGGGGCGGGCAGTACTTC.

In this sample, this clonotype turned up many times. The chain has TRBV29-1 and TRBJ2-7; D might be TRBD1 (6 bases). Looked up from germline, CDR1 is SQVTM and CDR2 is ANQGSEA. The CDR3 is 15 amino acids. Trimming took 0 bases from V and 5 from J, leaving 17 bases between them. This CDR3 is CSVEDLGMGDNEQYF. Written as DNA, the CDR3 is TGCAGCGTTGAAGATCTGGGGATGGGGGACAACGAGCAGTACTTC.

The genes are TRBV11-3 and TRBJ2-6; 12 nucleotides align to TRBD1. Germline V gene data show CDR1 as SGHNT and CDR2 as YENEEA. This CDR3 contains 21 residues. The V segment lost 5 bases and the J segment 2 bases; nucleotides outside the gene matches: 16. CDR3 sequence reads: CASSQGVRDRGRLPGANVLTF. The CDR3 coding sequence is TGTGCCAGCAGCCAGGGGGTCCGGGACAGGGGGCGCCTACCTGGGGCCAACGTCCTGACTTTC.

The chain combines TRBV7-2 with TRBJ1-6, with a tentative D call TRBD1 (6 bases). Germline V CDR1 and CDR2: SGHTA, FQGNSA. The CDR3 consists of 15 residues. With 8 bases removed from V and 5 bases from J, the gap between germline ends came to 16 bases. The CDR3, as DNA: TGTGCCAGCGCGAAGGGGGGCAGAAATAATTCACCCCTCCACTTT. Its translation: CASAKGGRNNSPLHF.

This clonotype was seen many times. The gene calls are TRBV2 and TRBJ2-1; TRBD2 agrees at 8 bases. There are 18 residues in the CDR3. The V and J ends lost 3 bases and 3 bases, in that order; junction bases with no gene match: 13. Germline loops: CDR1 SNHLY, CDR2 FYNNEI. The chain's CDR3 is CASSDRGVAGNYYNEQFF. CDR3 in DNA: TGTGCCAGCAGTGATAGGGGGGTAGCGGGGAACTACTACAATGAGCAGTTCTTC.

This clonotype was counted ten times or more. The rearrangement uses TRBV28 and TRBJ1-4; D unclear. Trimming shortened V by 5 bases and J by 6 bases, and 19 bases separated the two germline ends. The length of the CDR3 is 16 residues. CDR1 MDHEN and CDR2 SYDVKM come from the germline V gene. The CDR3 spells CASSPRGVGYHEKLFF. CDR3 nucleotides: TGTGCCAGCAGTCCGAGAGGAGTGGGTTACCATGAAAAACTGTTTTTT.

Notes on this clonotype: At one end, the junction sequence differs from germline, possibly due to a read error. The chain is built from TRBV11-2 and TRBJ2-1, with unresolved D. Germline loops: CDR1 SGHAT, CDR2 FQNNGV. The CDR3 is 13 residues long. CDR3 nucleotide sequence: TGTGCCAGCACCCAATGGGCCTACAGTGAGCAGTTCTTC. It encodes CASTQWAYSEQFF.

With respect to this clonotype: This could be a read error, since a much larger clone is one nucleotide away. The chain has TRBV6-2 or TRBV6-3 and TRBJ2-6; maybe TRBD2 (5 bases). The germline V gene encodes CDR1 MNHEY and CDR2 SVGEGT. The CDR3 contains 18 residues. The DNA of the CDR3 is TGTGTCAGCAGTGACCGAGGGTACCGTCCTTCTGGGGCCAACGTCCTGACTTTC. It encodes CVSSDRGYRPSGANVLTF.

This clonotype was picked up many times. The chain has TRBV7-2 and TRBJ2-1; the D is unclear. The CDR3 is made up of 16 amino acids. From germline, CDR1 is SGHTA and CDR2 FQGNSA. V dropped 5 bases and J dropped 7 bases, with 21 bases sitting between them. The CDR3 DNA reads TGTGCCAGCAGCCGCGAGGCGAGGTGGAACAAAAATGAGCAGTTCTTC. Translation gives CASSREARWNKNEQFF.

This clonotype was seen many times. The chain recombines TRBV7-9 with TRBJ2-5; no definite D call. Looked up from germline, CDR1 is SEHNR and CDR2 is FQNEAQ (reference sequence). The CDR3 has 14 residues. V gave up 5 bases and J gave up 7 bases, with 17 bases separating them. CDR3 amino acids: CASSPGRQSVTQYF. DNA for the CDR3: TGTGCCAGCAGCCCCGGTAGGCAGTCGGTGACCCAGTACTTC.

Here the CDR3 DNA reads TGTGCCAGCAGTGAGGGTCAGGGCGACACCGGGGAGCTGTTTTTT. Translated: CASSEGQGDTGELFF. The chain couples TRBV6-1 to TRBJ2-2; weak D call: TRBD1 (5 bases). Trimming took off 3 bases at V and 3 bases at J, with 11 bases between the two ends. The CDR3 loop spans 15 amino acids. The germline V gene encodes CDR1 MNHNS and CDR2 SASEGT.

This clonotype appeared many times. J is TRBJ1-2 and V is TRBV7-9; D is unresolved. This CDR3 contains 11 residues. Germline values: CDR1 SEHNR, CDR2 FQNEAQ (reference sequence). Trimming cost V 4 bases and J 8 bases, with 8 bases left between them. The CDR3 here is CASSSFWGYTF. CDR3 nucleotides: TGTGCCAGCAGCTCGTTTTGGGGCTACACCTTC.

This clonotype occurred many times. The J gene is TRBJ2-5, the V gene TRBV9; 9 positions match TRBD1. CDR1 and CDR2 from the germline V gene are SGDLS and YYNGEE. J was trimmed by 5 bases and V by 4 bases; bases with no gene match: 6. The CDR3 is 14 residues long. Here the CDR3 reads CASSLTGGGETQYF. CDR3 bases: TGTGCCAGCAGCTTAACAGGGGGCGGGGAGACCCAGTACTTC.

The chain links TRBV19 to TRBJ1-3, with TRBD1 as a possible D gene (5 bases). CDR1 and CDR2 (germline): LNHDA, SQIVND (reference sequence). The ends were cut back, 2 bases at V and 0 bases at J, with 8 bases in the middle. The CDR3 has 15 amino acids. CDR3 nucleotide sequence: TGTGCCAGTAGTATATCGACAGACTCTGGAAACACCATATATTTT. This gives the protein CASSISTDSGNTIYF.

This clonotype turned up a few times. The CDR3 DNA is TGCGCCAGCAGCTTGGGACAGGAATACGAGCAGTACTTC. It codes for CASSLGQEYEQYF. V usage is TRBV5-1 and J usage is TRBJ2-7, with D tentatively TRBD1 (6 bases). The germline V gene encodes CDR1 SGHRS and CDR2 YFSETQ. The CDR3 has 13 residues. V lost 0 bases, J lost 4 bases, and 8 bases lay in between.

This clonotype was picked up many times. J is TRBJ2-5 and V is TRBV24-1; 12 bases are a match to TRBD1. Trimming cost V 2 bases and J 1 base; bases outside gene matches: 4. Germline lookup yields CDR1 KGHDR and CDR2 SFDVKD. The CDR3 runs 17 residues. The CDR3 is CATSDSRDRGRQETQYF. DNA of the CDR3: TGTGCCACCAGTGATTCCCGGGACAGGGGGCGCCAAGAGACCCAGTACTTC.

Points on this clonotype: This may be a read error: a much more frequent sequence differs by one nucleotide. The genes are TRBV30 and TRBJ2-1; D gene unclear. V was shortened by 0 bases and J by 0 bases, with 9 bases between the two germline ends. The CDR3 loop spans 15 amino acids. Germline V gene lookup returns CDR1 GTSNPN and CDR2 SVGIG (reference sequence). The CDR3 DNA follows: TGTGCCTGGAGTGTACGGGTTAGCTCCTACAATGAGCAGTTCTTC. Protein sequence: CAWSVRVSSYNEQFF. The full variable domain, completed using reference TRBV30 and TRBJ2-1, is SQTIHQWPATLVQPVGSPLSLECTVEGTSNPNLYWYRQAAGRGLQLLFYSVGIGQISSEVPQNLSASRPQDRQFILSSKKLLLSDSGFYLCAWSVRVSSYNEQFFGPGTRLTVL.

This clonotype has at least ten counts. This sequence joins TRBV3-1 and TRBJ1-5; D is perhaps TRBD1 (5 bases). The germline V gene encodes CDR1 LGHDT and CDR2 YNNKEL (reference sequence). The V and J ends lost 0 bases and 7 bases respectively, with 13 bases between them. The length of the CDR3 is 15 residues. Written as DNA, the CDR3 is TGTGCCAGCAGCCAAGATAGGGAATGGGGCCAGCCCCAGCATTTT. Amino acid sequence: CASSQDREWGQPQHF.

This clonotype was seen many times. The rearrangement links TRBV29-1 to TRBJ2-3; TRBD1 is a possible D gene (7 bases). CDR3 length: 14 residues. Trimming took off 6 bases at V and 4 bases at J, with 17 bases between the two ends. Germline assignment: CDR1 SQVTM and CDR2 ANQGSEA. The CDR3 DNA sequence: TGCAGCGTACCCCAGGGGGGTAGCGCAGATACGCAGTATTTT. The encoded protein is CSVPQGGSADTQYF.

Ten or more counts support this clonotype. This sequence joins TRBV6-1 and TRBJ2-5, with TRBD2 matching over 11 bases. Losses at the gene ends were 4 bases for V and 1 base for J; bases not matched to a gene: 5. The CDR3 covers 16 residues. Germline values: CDR1 MNHNS, CDR2 SASEGT. The CDR3 reads CASSGSGTSGQETQYF. CDR3 coding DNA: TGTGCCAGCAGTGGATCCGGGACTAGCGGCCAAGAGACCCAGTACTTC.